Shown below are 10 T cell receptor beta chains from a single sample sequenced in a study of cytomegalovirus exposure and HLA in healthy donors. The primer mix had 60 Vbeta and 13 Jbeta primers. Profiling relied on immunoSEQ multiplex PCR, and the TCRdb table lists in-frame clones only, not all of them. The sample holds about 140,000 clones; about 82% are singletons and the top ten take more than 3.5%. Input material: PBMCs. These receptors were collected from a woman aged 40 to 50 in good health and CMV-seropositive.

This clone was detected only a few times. In DNA, the CDR3 is TGTGCCAGCAGTTACCGGCGGGATAGCAATCAGCCCCAGCATTTT. This codes for CASSYRRDSNQPQHF. V usage is TRBV6-5 and J usage is TRBJ1-5; D remains unclear. This CDR3 region has 15 residues. Germline-derived CDR1 and CDR2 are MNHEY and SVGAGI. V lost 2 bases and J lost 0, with 8 bases in between.

CDR3 in amino acids: CASSSDSYNEQFF. The CDR3 coding sequence is TGTGCCAGCAGCTCGGACTCTTACAATGAGCAGTTCTTC. The chain recombines TRBV7-3 with TRBJ2-1; the D gene is possibly TRBD2 (5 bases). Germline values: CDR1 SGHTA, CDR2 FQGTGA. Trimming took 4 bases from V and 4 from J, leaving 8 bases between them. This CDR3 comprises 13 residues.

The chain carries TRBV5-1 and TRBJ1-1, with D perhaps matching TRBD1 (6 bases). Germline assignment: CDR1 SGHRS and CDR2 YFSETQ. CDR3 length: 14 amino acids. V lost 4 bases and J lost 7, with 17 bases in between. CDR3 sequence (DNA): TGCGCCAGCAGCAGGAACCAGGGGAGCGATGAAGCTTTCTTT. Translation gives CASSRNQGSDEAFF.

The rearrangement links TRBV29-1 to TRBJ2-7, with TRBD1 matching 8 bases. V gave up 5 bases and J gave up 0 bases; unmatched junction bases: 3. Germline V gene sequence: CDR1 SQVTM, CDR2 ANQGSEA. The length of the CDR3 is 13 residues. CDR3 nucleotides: TGCAGCGTTCTGGGACAGGACTCCTACGAGCAGTACTTC. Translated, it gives CSVLGQDSYEQYF.

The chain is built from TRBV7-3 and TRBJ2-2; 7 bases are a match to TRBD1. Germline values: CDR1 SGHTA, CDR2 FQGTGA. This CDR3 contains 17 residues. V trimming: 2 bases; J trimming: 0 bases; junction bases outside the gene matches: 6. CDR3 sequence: CASSLSRQGANTGELFF. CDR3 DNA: TGTGCCAGCAGCTTATCCCGTCAGGGGGCGAACACCGGGGAGCTGTTTTTT. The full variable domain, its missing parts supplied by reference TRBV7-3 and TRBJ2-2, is GAGVSQTPSNKVTEKGKYVELRCDPISGHTALYWYRQSLGQGPEFLIYFQGTGAADDSGLPNDRFFAVRPEGSVSTLKIQRTERGDSAVYLCASSLSRQGANTGELFFGEGSRLTVL.

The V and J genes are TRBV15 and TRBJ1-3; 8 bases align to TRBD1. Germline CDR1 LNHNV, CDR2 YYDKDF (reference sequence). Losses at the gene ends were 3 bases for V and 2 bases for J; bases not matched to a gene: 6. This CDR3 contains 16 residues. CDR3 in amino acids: CATSSPLDRAGNTIYF. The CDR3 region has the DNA TGTGCCACCAGCAGTCCCTTGGACAGGGCTGGAAACACCATATATTTT.

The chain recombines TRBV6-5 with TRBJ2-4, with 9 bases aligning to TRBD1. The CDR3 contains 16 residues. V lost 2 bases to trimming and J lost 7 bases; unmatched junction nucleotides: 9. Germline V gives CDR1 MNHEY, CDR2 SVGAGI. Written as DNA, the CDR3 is TGTGCCAGCAGTTACACTGGGACAGGGATGGGTAACATTCAGTACTTC. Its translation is CASSYTGTGMGNIQYF.

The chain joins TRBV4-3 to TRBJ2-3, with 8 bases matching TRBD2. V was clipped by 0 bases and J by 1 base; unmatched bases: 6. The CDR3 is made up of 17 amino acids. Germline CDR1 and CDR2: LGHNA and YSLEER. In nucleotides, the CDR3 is TGCGCCAGCAGCCAAGACCCAGCGGGGGCCCGCACAGATACGCAGTATTTT. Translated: CASSQDPAGARTDTQYF.

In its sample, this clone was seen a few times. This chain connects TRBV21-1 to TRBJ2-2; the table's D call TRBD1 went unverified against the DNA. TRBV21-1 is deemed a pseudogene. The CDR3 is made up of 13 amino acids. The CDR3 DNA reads TGTGCCAGCAGCCTCGGTAGGGGGGGGGAGCTGTTTTTT. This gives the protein CASSLGRGGELFF.

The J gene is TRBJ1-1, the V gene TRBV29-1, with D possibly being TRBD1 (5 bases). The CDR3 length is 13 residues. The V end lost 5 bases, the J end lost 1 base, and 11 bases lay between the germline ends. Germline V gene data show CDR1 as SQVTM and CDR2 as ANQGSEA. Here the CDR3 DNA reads TGCAGCGTTCGCGGGACCCAGAACACTGAAGCTTTCTTT. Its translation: CSVRGTQNTEAFF.